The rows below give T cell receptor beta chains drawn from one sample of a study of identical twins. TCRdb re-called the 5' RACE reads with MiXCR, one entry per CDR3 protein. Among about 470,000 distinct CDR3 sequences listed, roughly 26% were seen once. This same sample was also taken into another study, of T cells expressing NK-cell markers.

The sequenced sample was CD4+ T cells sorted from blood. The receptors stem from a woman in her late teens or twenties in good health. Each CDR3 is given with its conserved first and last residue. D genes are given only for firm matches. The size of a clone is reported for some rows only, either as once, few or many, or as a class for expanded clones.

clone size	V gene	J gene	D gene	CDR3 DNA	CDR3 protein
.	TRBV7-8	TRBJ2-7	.	TGTGCCAGCAGCTCATCTCGGCTGCCCGCGTACGAGCAGTACTTC	CASSSSRLPAYEQYF
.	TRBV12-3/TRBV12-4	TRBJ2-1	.	TGTGCCAGCAGTTTACTGGGAGCTTCCTACAATGAGCAGTTCTTC	CASSLLGASYNEQFF
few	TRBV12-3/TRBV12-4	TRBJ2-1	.	TGTGCCAGCAGGGGCCGGGGCCGAGACTACAATGAGCAGTTCTTC	CASRGRGRDYNEQFF
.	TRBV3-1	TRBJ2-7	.	TGTGCCAGCAGCCAAGTTTTAGCGTCGCCGATTGGGCAGTACTTC	CASSQVLASPIGQYF
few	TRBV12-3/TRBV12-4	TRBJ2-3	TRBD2	TGTGCCAGCAGTTTTCGTCTAGCGGGAGCTTCGCAGTATTTT	CASSFRLAGASQYF
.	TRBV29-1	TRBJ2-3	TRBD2	TGCAGCCATTCCTTGGGAGGGAGGGTTCCGGATACGCAGTATTTT	CSHSLGGRVPDTQYF
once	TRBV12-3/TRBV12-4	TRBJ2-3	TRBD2	TGTGCCAGCAGTCACTCGACTAGCGGGAGGGCCCATGATACGCAGTATTTT	CASSHSTSGRAHDTQYF
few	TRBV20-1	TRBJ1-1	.	TGCAGTGCTTTAGGTGGGACACCCGAAGCTTTCTTT	CSALGGTPEAFF
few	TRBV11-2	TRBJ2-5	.	TGTGCCAGCAGCCCTCGAGCGGAAGAGACCCAGTACTTC	CASSPRAEETQYF
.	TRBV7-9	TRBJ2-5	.	TGTGCCAGCAGCAGATGGACTACTACGGGGGAGACCCAGTACTTC	CASSRWTTTGETQYF
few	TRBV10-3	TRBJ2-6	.	TGTGCCATCAGGGACTCTGGGGCCAACGTCCTGACTTTC	CAIRDSGANVLTF
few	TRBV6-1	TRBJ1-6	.	TGTGCCAGTATTCAGGGGAACGATTCACCCCTCCACTTT	CASIQGNDSPLHF
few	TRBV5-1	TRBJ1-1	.	TGCGCCAGCAGCTTGGTGCAGGACACTGAAGCTTTCTTT	CASSLVQDTEAFF
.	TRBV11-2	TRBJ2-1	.	TGTGCCAGCAGCTTAGATCTGAATAATGAGCAGTTCTTC	CASSLDLNNEQFF
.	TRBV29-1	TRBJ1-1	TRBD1	TGCAGCGCCAGGAACAGGGGGACTGAAGCTTTCTTT	CSARNRGTEAFF
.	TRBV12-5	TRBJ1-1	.	TGTGCTAGTGGGGGACAGAACACTGAAGCTTTCTTT	CASGGQNTEAFF
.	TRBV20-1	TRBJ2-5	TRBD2	TGCAGTGCTAGCCTACTAGCGGGAGGCCAAGAGACCCAGTACTTC	CSASLLAGGQETQYF
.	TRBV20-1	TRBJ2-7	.	TGCAGTTGGGCGAGGAAATACGAGCAGTACTTC	CSWARKYEQYF
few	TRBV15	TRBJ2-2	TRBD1	TGTGCCACCAGCAGAGAGAGGGGGCAAGTCACCGGGGAGCTGTTTTTT	CATSRERGQVTGELFF
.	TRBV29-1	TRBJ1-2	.	TGCAGCGTTGGAGAACAGAACTATGGCTACACCTTC	CSVGEQNYGYTF
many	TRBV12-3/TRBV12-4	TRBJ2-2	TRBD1	TGTGCCAGCAGAAAGAGGGGACAGGGTCCCGGGGAGCTGTTTTTT	CASRKRGQGPGELFF
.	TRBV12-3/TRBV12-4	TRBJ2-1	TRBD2	TGTGCCTGCAGTCAACAACGAGTAAGCGGGAGTTCCTACAATGAGCAGTTCTTC	CACSQQRVSGSSYNEQFF
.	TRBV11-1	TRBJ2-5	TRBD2	TGTGCCAGCAGCACGAAGGGAGGGGGACTAGCGGGTACCATGGGAGAGACCCAGTACTTC	CASSTKGGGLAGTMGETQYF
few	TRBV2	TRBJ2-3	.	TGTGCCAGCAGGGGGTCGGGACATTCCACAGATACGCAGTATTTT	CASRGSGHSTDTQYF
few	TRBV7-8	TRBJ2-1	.	TGTGCCAGCAGCGTAGACAGTGAGCAGTTCTTC	CASSVDSEQFF
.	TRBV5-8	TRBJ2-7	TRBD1	TGTGCCAGCAGCTTGGTGGGACAGGGATCCGAGCAGTACTTC	CASSLVGQGSEQYF
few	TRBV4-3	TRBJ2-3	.	TGCGCCAGCAGCCAAGATGATGAGTTATTTCGCACAGATACGCAGTATTTT	CASSQDDELFRTDTQYF
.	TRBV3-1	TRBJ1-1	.	TGTGCCAGCAGCCAAGTCGGGGGGCGGACTGAAGCTTTCTTT	CASSQVGGRTEAFF
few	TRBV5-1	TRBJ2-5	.	TGCGCCAGCAGCTTGGATGGAGAAGAGACCCAGTACTTC	CASSLDGEETQYF
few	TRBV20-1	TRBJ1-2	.	TGCAGTTTGACGTCGCCAACTAACTATGGCTACACCTTC	CSLTSPTNYGYTF
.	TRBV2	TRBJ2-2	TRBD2	TGTGCCAGCAGTGGGGCACTAGCGGGTTACAGGGCGTACTACGGGGAGCTGTTTTTT	CASSGALAGYRAYYGELFF
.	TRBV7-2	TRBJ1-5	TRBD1	TGTGCCAGCAGCCTGCTAGGGGACAGTTTTCCCAATCAGCCCCAGCATTTT	CASSLLGDSFPNQPQHF
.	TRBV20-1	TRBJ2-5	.	TGCAGTGCCGAGGGGGGAGGGCGAGAGACCCAGTACTTC	CSAEGGGRETQYF
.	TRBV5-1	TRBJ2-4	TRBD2	TGCGCCAGCAGCTCGCTACTAGCGGAAGGAAACATTCAGTACTTC	CASSSLLAEGNIQYF
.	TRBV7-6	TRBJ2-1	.	TGTGCCAGCAGCTTAGAAGGGTTCCGAGAGCAGTTCTTC	CASSLEGFREQFF
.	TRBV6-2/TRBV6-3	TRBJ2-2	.	TGTGCCAGCAGTTCCAGGACAGGGATAGCGGGGACCTCCACGAACACCGGGGAGCTGTTTTTT	CASSSRTGIAGTSTNTGELFF
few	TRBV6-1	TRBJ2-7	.	TGTGCCAGCAGCCTTCGACAGTCTTCACAAGGGCAGTACTTC	CASSLRQSSQGQYF
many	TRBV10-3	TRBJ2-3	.	TGTGCCATCAGTGAGTTTAGCAGCACAGATACGCAGTATTTT	CAISEFSSTDTQYF
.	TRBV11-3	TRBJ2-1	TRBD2	TGTGCCAGCAGCGCTAGCGGGGGGTACAATGAGCAGTTCTTC	CASSASGGYNEQFF
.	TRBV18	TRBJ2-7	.	TGTGCCAGCTCACCACCAACGGTCCGGGACGAGCAGTACTTC	CASSPPTVRDEQYF
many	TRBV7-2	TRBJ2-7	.	TGTGCCAGCAGCTTAGCGGCTGGGTACGAGCAGTACTTC	CASSLAAGYEQYF
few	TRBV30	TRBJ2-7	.	TGTGCCTGGACGGGACCCCACTACGAGCAGTACTTC	CAWTGPHYEQYF
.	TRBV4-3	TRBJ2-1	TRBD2	TGCGCCAGCAGCCAGCCGGGACTAGCGGGATACAATGAGCAGTTCTTC	CASSQPGLAGYNEQFF
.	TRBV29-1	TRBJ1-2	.	TGCAGCGTTGCTGGGGAGGGCTATGGCTACACCTTC	CSVAGEGYGYTF
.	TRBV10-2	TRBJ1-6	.	TGCGCCAGCAGTGATACGGGGAGGCAGAATTCACCCCTCCACTTT	CASSDTGRQNSPLHF
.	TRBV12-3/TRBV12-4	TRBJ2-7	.	TGTGCCAGCAGTCCGTCTCTGGGGCCCGAAGCCTACGAGCAGTACTTC	CASSPSLGPEAYEQYF
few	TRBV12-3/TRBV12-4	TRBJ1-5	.	TGTGCCAGCAGTTTTTGGGGGGGAGACAATCAGCCCCAGCATTTT	CASSFWGGDNQPQHF